The clone carrying this T cell receptor (beta chain) was recorded many times. Time point given: persistent/refractory GD, antithyroid drugs over 5 years with positive TRAb. TCR sequences were obtained from RNA taken from PBMCs. As collected, the peripheral blood samples measured about 9.2 milliliters each and went into EDTA tubes. This sample was included in a study of regulatory T cells in long-lasting Graves disease. The germline gives CDR1 SGHAT, CDR2 FQNNGV. Trimming pared 7 bases from V and 4 bases from J, leaving 13 bases between. This CDR3 has 13 residues. With iRepertoire HTBI primers and Arm-PCR of CDR3 regions, TCR beta libraries were built. TCRdb independently ran MiXCR on the multiplex PCR reads; one entry per CDR3 protein. The data contain almost 350,000 distinct CDR3 sequences, roughly 21% of them seen just once; the ten biggest clones take up around 30%.

The chain carries TRBV11-2 and TRBJ1-2; a weak D match, TRBD1 (6 bases). This clonotype originated in a female donor with Graves disease. The sample here was peripheral blood mononuclear cells (PBMCs), taken when the disease was refractory, from a patient treated with antithyroid drugs. In nucleotides, the CDR3 is TGTGCCAGCACAGACAGAGGGGGCTATGGCTACACCTTC. Its translation is CASTDRGGYGYTF.